This record looks at one TCR beta chain sequence and its context. The CDR3 runs 16 residues. Trimming took 3 bases from V and 4 from J, leaving 16 bases between them. Germline values: CDR1 LNHNV, CDR2 YYDKDF (reference sequence). This specimen belongs to a study of blood T cell repertoires in COVID-19. Study-wide context: The United States, Italy and Spain were the sources of the acute and convalescent COVID-19 samples.

Generated by immunoSEQ multiplex PCR, the TCRdb table keeps only in-frame clones and is missing some. Of about 260,000 clones in the sample, around 82% are singletons; the top ten hold approximately 10%. Material: peripheral blood. The V call is TRBV15, the J call TRBJ2-1, with D tentatively TRBD2 (7 bases). This receptor was obtained from a woman aged 50 to 65 who had recovered from COVID-19. The CDR3 DNA follows: TGTGCCACCAGCAGGACTGGAAGGGGGGGATACAATGAGCAGTTCTTC. This sequence encodes CATSRTGRGGYNEQFF.